This T cell receptor (beta chain) was documented in a study of blood T cell repertoires in COVID-19 (dated by TCRdb to 2019 to 2021). With regard to the full study: Samples from collaborators originated in the United States, Italy and Spain and spanned both the acute and convalescent phases of COVID-19. A de-identified subject ID, COVID-19 status, age in years and sex were almost always included in the sample metadata. The samples were drawn from two sources: the first 160 participants of the ongoing ImmuneRACE study, and over 1,000 subjects contributed by 6 global collaborators. The dataset comprised deeply sampled blood TCRbeta repertoires from subjects exposed to, actively infected with, or recovered from COVID-19. The material from the prospective study consisted of cDNA or gDNA derived from T cells, B-cell-depleted T cells, or PBMCs. HLA class I and class II types, where available, came from metadata supplied by the sample provider rather than from assay-based typing. The repertoires were released in a freely available public database intended as a resource for research on the immune response to SARS-CoV-2.

Study-wide conclusions, independent of this receptor: How much clinical and demographic metadata was included differed by source and by participant, and the metadata was provided uncurated.

In regard to this clone: There is no known antigen for this receptor. No base qualities exist here, and no much larger clone lies one base off it.

Germline trimming amounts to 7 bases on V and 0 bases on J, with 14 as the count of junction bases outside the gene matches. Inclusive of the bounding cysteine and phenylalanine, the CDR3 is 18 residues long. The only DNA kept is the CDR3, 54 bases in frame from the first base. Reading the germline V gene gives CDR1 MDHEN and CDR2 SYDVKM. The immunoSEQ Assay, a bias-controlled multiplex PCR, was used to amplify TCRbeta CDR3 regions from genomic DNA. The original pipeline was this. Nucleated cell counts per sample were estimated from amplification of reference gene primers within the assay. Sequence reads were collapsed and filtered to measure the absolute abundance of every unique TCRbeta CDR3 rearrangement. For each sample, productive Simpson clonality was calculated by taking the square root of Simpson's diversity index across productive rearrangements. TCRdb took over this immuneACCESS table, retaining in-frame rearrangements with V and J assigned. Such tables are incomplete; in checked studies, under half of the missing clones stem from an unresolved V gene, and the remainder is unexplained. V and J calls and clone size are as listed in that table; D and trimming were resolved from the DNA. The sample table lists roughly 100,000 clones, roughly 87% of them with a count of one. The top ten clones comprise under 8% of the sample.

Collaborating institutions collected whole blood in K2EDTA tubes following their own protocols. For TCRbeta analysis, collaborators shipped samples as frozen whole blood, isolated PBMCs, or DNA extracted from either of those sample types. The sequence derives from a human donor in a cohort sampled during active COVID-19. Sequenced input: peripheral blood. The chain was built from TRBV28 and TRBJ1-5; 8 central nucleotides agree with TRBD1. The CDR3 sequence is CASMLTGVFIGSNQPQHF. The sequenced DNA: TGTGCCAGCATGCTGACAGGGGTGTTCATTGGTAGCAATCAGCCCCAGCATTTT. With all but the CDR3 taken from the reference TRBV28 and TRBJ1-5 genes, the full variable domain is: DVKVTQSSRYLVKRTGEKVFLECVQDMDHENMFWYRQDPGLGLRLIYFSYDVKMKEKGDIPEGYSVSREKKERFSLILESASTNQTSMYLCASMLTGVFIGSNQPQHFGDGTRLSIL.